This entry describes one T cell receptor beta chain. Its specificity is unknown. If patients had autoimmune disease history or systemic immunosuppression, they were excluded. Sequencing was performed with immunoSEQ multiplex PCR; in TCRdb, only in-frame clones are kept and a portion is missing. Of about 98,000 clones detected, 88% appear once; the ten largest clones hold 0.82%. The entry originates in a study of OX40 agonist ivuxolimab in advanced cancers. Study as a whole: Ivuxolimab, which is an agonistic anti-OX40 (CD134) antibody, was administered to the patients.

The germline gives CDR1 SGHTA, CDR2 FQGNSA. This CDR3 contains 18 residues. With 4 bases clipped from V and 3 bases from J, the junction kept 8 bases outside the gene matches. General study results and limits: Part of the nonresponder group also had normalized T-cell clonal expansion that was low.

V and J are TRBV7-2 and TRBJ2-1; 14 bases line up with TRBD2. This TCR was sampled from an adult with an advanced solid tumor such as melanoma, head and neck, liver or kidney cancer. This material consisted of CD4+ or CD8+ T cells sorted from blood, taken in a trial of the OX40 agonist ivuxolimab. CDR3 DNA sequence: TGTGCCAGCAGCTCTCGACTAGCGGGAGGGCCGAACTACAATGAGCAGTTCTTC. Translation: CASSSRLAGGPNYNEQFF.